This T cell receptor (beta chain) came from a study of beta chain features in type 1 diabetes. What was sequenced were expressed TCRB transcripts, since all of the isolated RNA had been reverse transcribed. Measured with immunoSEQ multiplex PCR; TCRdb has only the in-frame clones, and not every one. The sample has 300,000 to 350,000 clones; 8% are singletons. There are a few counts of this clone. The CDR3 has 13 residues. Deletions cut 5 bases from V and 3 bases from J, with 11 bases between. Per germline, CDR1 MNHEY and CDR2 SMNVEV (reference sequence). The clonotype was recovered from a woman aged 18-35 years in good health. Sequencing was done on a sample of central memory CD4+ T cells from blood. J is TRBJ2-7 and V is TRBV27; D is unresolved. The CDR3 protein is CASSPPNLYEQYF. The CDR3 DNA reads as TGTGCCAGCAGTCCACCCAACCTCTACGAGCAGTACTTC.